Listed below are T cell receptor beta chains from one sample, sequenced in a study of T cell responses to AZD1222 COVID-19 vaccine. Assay: immunoSEQ multiplex PCR; the TCRdb copy retains only in-frame clones and omits some. In the table there are 100,000 to 150,000 clones, approximately 85% of which are singletons. The sequencing here drew on peripheral blood, taken on day 0 of AZD1222 vaccination. All receptors derive from an adult in good health. Each CDR3 is given with its conserved first and last residue. The D gene is left open where the match is weak. A row's size may be missing; if present it is once, few, many or a size class.

d_gene	abundance	v_gene	j_gene	len	CDR3nt	CDR3aa
-	-	TRBV6-1	TRBJ1-6	13	TGTGCCAGCAGTGAGGGGATAAGATCACCCCTCCACTTT	CASSEGIRSPLHF
-	-	TRBV9	TRBJ2-1	15	TGTGCCAGCAGCAAACAGCTCAGCTCCTACAATGAGCAGTTCTTC	CASSKQLSSYNEQFF
TRBD2	-	TRBV2	TRBJ2-7	15	TGTGCCAGCAGTGATCCAGGACTAGCGGGGGAAGAGCAGTACTTC	CASSDPGLAGEEQYF
-	-	TRBV19	TRBJ2-2	20	TGTGCCAGTAGGAGTGCGGGATCAGGGAACAGCTTTACGAACACCGGGGAGCTGTTTTTT	CASRSAGSGNSFTNTGELFF
-	-	TRBV28	TRBJ1-1	14	TGTGCCAGCACCTACCAGGGTAGTCGCACTGAAGCTTTCTTT	CASTYQGSRTEAFF
-	-	TRBV30	TRBJ2-7	11	TGTGCCTGGAGTGTAGGTTACGAGCAGTACTTC	CAWSVGYEQYF
-	-	TRBV6-4	TRBJ1-2	12	TGTGCCAGCATCCCCAGGGGCTATGGCTACACCTTC	CASIPRGYGYTF
TRBD2	-	TRBV27	TRBJ2-2	15	TGTGCCAGCAGTCCCAGCGGGAGATGGAGCGGGGAGCTGTTTTTT	CASSPSGRWSGELFF
TRBD1	-	TRBV19	TRBJ1-2	17	TGTGCCAGTACCCCCTTCCGATTGGACAGGGTTAGGTATGGCTACACCTTC	CASTPFRLDRVRYGYTF
-	-	TRBV6-2/TRBV6-3	TRBJ2-2	19	TGTGCCAGCAGTCCCGTCGGGGCAGGGTGGAGGGGTAACACCGGGGAGCTGTTTTTT	CASSPVGAGWRGNTGELFF
TRBD1	-	TRBV7-2	TRBJ2-7	15	TGTGCCAGCAGCTTAGTGGTGGACAGGGGCTACGAGCAGTACTTC	CASSLVVDRGYEQYF
TRBD1	-	TRBV11-2	TRBJ2-5	15	TGTGCCAGCAGCCTTAGGACAGGGCTCCAAGAGACCCAGTACTTC	CASSLRTGLQETQYF
TRBD2	-	TRBV5-1	TRBJ2-3	16	TGCGCCAGCAGCTTGGCAGGACTAGGAGGCACAGATACGCAGTATTTT	CASSLAGLGGTDTQYF
-	few	TRBV7-9	TRBJ1-1	15	TGTGCCAGCACCCGTCCCGGGCAGGGGTGGACTGAAGCTTTCTTT	CASTRPGQGWTEAFF
TRBD2	-	TRBV18	TRBJ2-3	14	TGTGCCAGCTCACCAGGGACTAGCGTAGATACGCAGTATTTT	CASSPGTSVDTQYF
TRBD2	-	TRBV7-9	TRBJ2-5	12	TGTGCCACCCGGGGGGTGGGGGAGACCCAGTACTTC	CATRGVGETQYF
-	-	TRBV19	TRBJ2-7	13	TGTGCCAGTAGTAAGGTTGGGTCCTACGAGCAGTACTTC	CASSKVGSYEQYF
-	-	TRBV7-3	TRBJ2-5	14	TGTGCCAGCAGTCCCAGCGGTATGCAAGAGACCCAGTACTTC	CASSPSGMQETQYF
TRBD1	-	TRBV7-2	TRBJ2-3	17	TGTGCCAGCAGCTTTACCCCGACAGGGTATAGCACAGATACGCAGTATTTT	CASSFTPTGYSTDTQYF
-	-	TRBV2	TRBJ2-3	15	TGTGCCAGTCCTCGGGGGGGACAGGATACAGATACGCAGTATTTT	CASPRGGQDTDTQYF
-	-	TRBV19	TRBJ2-2	16	TGTGCCAGTAGTAGAGTAACAGGGTCGTACACCGGGGAGCTGTTTTTT	CASSRVTGSYTGELFF
TRBD1	-	TRBV5-6	TRBJ2-6	18	TGTGCCAGCAGCTGGGACCGGGACAGAGATTCTGGGGCCAACGTCCTGACTTTC	CASSWDRDRDSGANVLTF
-	-	TRBV29-1	TRBJ1-2	14	TGCAGCGTTGATGGACACAGAGCTAACTATGGCTACACCTTC	CSVDGHRANYGYTF
TRBD2	-	TRBV7-8	TRBJ2-7	15	TGTGCCAGCAGCGAGACTAGCGGGAGAAGGTACGAGCAGTACTTC	CASSETSGRRYEQYF
TRBD1	-	TRBV19	TRBJ1-2	16	TGTGCCAGTAGGAATCCCGGGGCAGGGGGCCAAAGGGGCTACACCTTC	CASRNPGAGGQRGYTF
-	-	TRBV9	TRBJ1-1	14	TGTGCCAGCAGCCCGACAGATATGAACACTGAAGCTTTCTTT	CASSPTDMNTEAFF
-	few	TRBV5-1	TRBJ1-1	16	TGCGCCAGCAGCTTGCAACCAGAGACAGAGAACACTGAAGCTTTCTTT	CASSLQPETENTEAFF
TRBD1	-	TRBV5-4	TRBJ2-7	16	TGTGCCAGCAGCCCCGCCGGGACAGGGGTTGACTACGAGCAGTACTTC	CASSPAGTGVDYEQYF
TRBD2	few	TRBV7-9	TRBJ2-1	15	TGTGCCAGCAGCCCCGGGACTAGCGGGGGGCCTGAGCAGTTCTTC	CASSPGTSGGPEQFF
-	once	TRBV30	TRBJ1-4	10	TGTGCCTGGAGTGAGGAAAAACTGTTTTTT	CAWSEEKLFF
TRBD1	-	TRBV28	TRBJ1-1	15	TGTGCCAGCAGTCTACCGGGACAGAAGAACACTGAAGCTTTCTTT	CASSLPGQKNTEAFF
-	-	TRBV24-1	TRBJ1-1	14	TGTGCCACCAGTGATTTAGACAGGAACACTGAAGCTTTCTTT	CATSDLDRNTEAFF
-	-	TRBV16	TRBJ1-1	15	TGTGCCAGCAGCCAAGTTTTCAGTGTGAACACTGAAGCTTTCTTT	CASSQVFSVNTEAFF
-	-	TRBV12-5	TRBJ2-2	15	TGTGCTAGTGGTTTGTCCCGGACTGGGACCGGGGAGCTGTTTTTT	CASGLSRTGTGELFF
-	-	TRBV12-3/TRBV12-4	TRBJ2-7	12	TGTGCCAGCAGTCAAGAGGGGTACGAGCAGTACTTC	CASSQEGYEQYF
TRBD2	-	TRBV6-1	TRBJ2-1	19	TGTGCCAGCAGTGAAGCTTGGGAGCGGGGACTAGCGCACTACAATGAGCAGTTCTTC	CASSEAWERGLAHYNEQFF
TRBD1	once	TRBV7-9	TRBJ1-4	13	TGTGCCAGCAGCCGGGACAGTATTGAAAAACTGTTTTTT	CASSRDSIEKLFF
TRBD1	-	TRBV10-3	TRBJ1-1	19	TGTGCCATCAGTGGGGACAGGGCGGGAGAGCTTAGTGGGAACACTGAAGCTTTCTTT	CAISGDRAGELSGNTEAFF
TRBD1	once	TRBV10-3	TRBJ1-2	15	TGTGCCATCAGTGAGTCAGCAGGGGGCGGCTATGGCTACACCTTC	CAISESAGGGYGYTF
-	-	TRBV19	TRBJ1-1	13	TGTGCCAGTAGTGAGGGCCGAGGGACTGAAGCTTTCTTT	CASSEGRGTEAFF
-	-	TRBV10-1	TRBJ1-1	12	TGCGCCAGGGGGGCGGAGAACACTGAAGCTTTCTTT	CARGAENTEAFF
-	-	TRBV6-5	TRBJ1-1	13	TGTGCCAGCAGTTACTCGACTGCACAAAAAGCTTTCTTT	CASSYSTAQKAFF
TRBD1	once	TRBV27	TRBJ1-6	16	TGTGCCAGCAGCCTTGACAGGGGAACCTATAATTCACCCCTCCACTTT	CASSLDRGTYNSPLHF
-	-	TRBV6-5	TRBJ1-1	14	TGTGCCAGCAGTTACTCAAGGAGGAACACTGAAGCTTTCTTT	CASSYSRRNTEAFF
TRBD1	-	TRBV19	TRBJ2-7	13	TGTGCCAGTAGTATAAAAACAGGGGGCGTGACGAGTTTC	CASSIKTGGVTSF
TRBD2	-	TRBV16	TRBJ2-7	16	TGTGCCAGCAGCCAATCCCCTAGCGGCATCGTCAACGAGCAGTACTTC	CASSQSPSGIVNEQYF
-	-	TRBV6-2/TRBV6-3	TRBJ2-3	12	TGTGCCAGCAGTTATTCGGGTGATACGCAGTATTTT	CASSYSGDTQYF
-	-	TRBV7-3	TRBJ2-7	12	TGTGCCAGCAGCTCTTCGACGGATGAGCAGTACTTC	CASSSSTDEQYF
-	-	TRBV2	TRBJ2-2	15	TGTGCCAGCAGTGAAGCTCCCAGTAACACCGGGGAGCTGTTTTTT	CASSEAPSNTGELFF
-	-	TRBV5-6	TRBJ1-2	13	TGTGCCAGCAGCCCGACAGAAAACTATGGCTACACCTTC	CASSPTENYGYTF
-	-	TRBV19	TRBJ1-5	13	TGTGCCAGTGCCCTGGGAAGCAATCAGCCCCAGCATTTT	CASALGSNQPQHF
TRBD1	-	TRBV18	TRBJ2-1	15	TGTGCCAGCTCACCGGGACAGGGGTTGAGCAATGAGCAGTTCTTC	CASSPGQGLSNEQFF
TRBD2	once	TRBV5-5	TRBJ2-7	16	TGTGCCAGCAGCTTGGCCACTAGCGGGGGCCTCTACGAGCAGTACTTC	CASSLATSGGLYEQYF